Below, 17 T cell receptor beta chains from the same sample are listed, as sequenced in a study of response to subunit inactivated influenza vaccine. MiXCR, run by TCRdb on the RT-PCR reads, gives a single entry per CDR3 protein. Seen here are a few hundred thousand distinct CDR3 sequences, around 20% observed once, and the top ten hold 10%. The starting material was PBMCs from blood, obtained roughly 20 months after vaccination. The receptor set was obtained from a man aged 50 to 75 who received an inactivated influenza vaccine.

The chain couples TRBV7-2 to TRBJ2-7; D might be TRBD2 (5 bases). Germline assignment: CDR1 SGHTA and CDR2 FQGNSA. This CDR3 has 12 residues. V lost 1 base and J lost 5, with 6 bases in between. In nucleotides, the CDR3 is TGTGCCAGCAGCTTAGACGGGAACGAGCAGTACTTC. As protein: CASSLDGNEQYF.

Turning to this clonotype: A much larger clone lies a single base off, so this may be a read error. The CDR3 end shows no conserved phenylalanine or tryptophan, and so a read error is likely. This sequence joins TRBV20-1 and TRBJ1-3; D remains unclear. The CDR3 spans 11 residues. The germline V gene encodes CDR1 DFQATT and CDR2 SNEGSKA (reference sequence). V was shortened by 7 bases and J by 4 bases, with 8 bases between the two germline ends. CDR3 amino acids: CSVNSGNTIYL. In DNA form, the CDR3 reads TGCAGTGTAAACTCAGGAAACACCATATATTTG.

Only a few counts were recorded for this clonotype. The chain links TRBV7-2 to TRBJ1-2; D uncertain. This CDR3 is built from 15 residues. V was cut by 5 bases and J by 4 bases, with 17 bases left in between. From germline, CDR1 is SGHTA and CDR2 FQGNSA. CDR3 loop: CASSNKSLGSYGYTF. In nucleotides, the CDR3 is TGTGCCAGCAGCAACAAAAGCCTAGGGAGCTATGGCTACACCTTC.

This clonotype was observed a handful of times. This chain links TRBV3-1 with TRBJ1-4; perhaps TRBD1 as D (6 bases). This CDR3 is 16 amino acids long. The V end lost 0 bases, the J end lost 7 bases, and 15 bases lay between the germline ends. Germline CDR1 and CDR2: LGHDT and YNNKEL (reference sequence). CDR3 in amino acids: CASSQDLGGGVEKLFF. DNA for the CDR3: TGTGCCAGCAGCCAAGATCTTGGAGGGGGAGTTGAAAAACTGTTTTTT.

V gene TRBV4-2 combines with J gene TRBJ1-2; D possibly corresponds to TRBD1 (6 bases). The CDR3 spans 15 residues. Trimming shortened V by 0 bases and J by 4 bases, and 12 bases separated the two germline ends. CDR1 and CDR2 (germline): LGHNA, YNFKEQ. CDR3 amino acids: CASSQDPGVLYGYTF. The CDR3 DNA is TGTGCCAGCAGCCAAGATCCAGGGGTCCTCTATGGCTACACCTTC.

V usage is TRBV4-3 and J usage is TRBJ2-6; the D is unclear. Deletions cut 0 bases from V and 0 bases from J, with 9 bases between. Germline V gene sequence: CDR1 LGHNA, CDR2 YSLEER. This CDR3 contains 17 residues. The chain's CDR3 is CASSQELISSGANVLTF. The CDR3 DNA sequence: TGCGCCAGCAGCCAAGAGTTGATTAGCTCTGGGGCCAACGTCCTGACTTTC.

This rearrangement joins TRBV5-4 to TRBJ2-1, with TRBD2 matching 12 bases. V lost 4 bases, J lost 8 bases, and 4 bases stayed unmatched. This CDR3 spans 14 amino acids. CDR1 is SGHNT, CDR2 YYREEE, per germline (reference sequence). Written as DNA, the CDR3 is TGTGCCAGCAGCCAGACTAGCGGGAGCTATGAGCAGTTCTTC. Translation: CASSQTSGSYEQFF.

The gene calls are TRBV11-2 and TRBJ1-1, with D unclear. Germline V gene data show CDR1 as SGHAT and CDR2 as FQNNGV. The CDR3 has 15 amino acids. Trimming shortened V by 3 bases and J by 0 bases, and 11 bases separated the two germline ends. The CDR3 DNA sequence: TGTGCCAGCAGCTTTACAGACAAGGTGAACACTGAAGCTTTCTTT. Its protein is CASSFTDKVNTEAFF. Using reference TRBV11-2 and TRBJ1-1 for the parts outside the CDR3, the full variable domain is EAGVAQSPRYKIIEKRQSVAFWCNPISGHATLYWYQQILGQGPKLLIQFQNNGVVDDSQLPKDRFSAERLKGVDSTLKIQPAKLEDSAVYLCASSFTDKVNTEAFFGQGTRLTVV.

This clonotype showed up just a few times. The chain has TRBV3-1 and TRBJ2-7; a possible D gene is TRBD1 (6 bases). Germline CDR1 and CDR2: LGHDT and YNNKEL (reference sequence). Trimming left V 1 base short and J 4 bases short, with 23 bases between. The CDR3 contains 18 residues. CDR3 loop: CASSQGPILYGQRYEQYF. The DNA for the CDR3 is TGTGCCAGCAGCCAAGGCCCAATCTTGTACGGACAGCGATACGAGCAGTACTTC.

J is TRBJ2-5 and V is TRBV2; D is perhaps TRBD1 or TRBD2 (5 bases each). Germline lookup yields CDR1 SNHLY and CDR2 FYNNEI. The CDR3 sequence is 16 residues long. With 6 bases removed from V and 3 bases from J, the gap between germline ends came to 20 bases. CDR3 amino acids: CASRGIGAGVEETQYF. The CDR3 DNA reads as TGTGCCAGCAGAGGAATCGGGGCCGGAGTAGAAGAGACCCAGTACTTC.

This clonotype was recorded a few times. The genes are TRBV5-1 and TRBJ2-1, with 11 nucleotides matching TRBD1. The CDR3 is made up of 16 amino acids. Trimming took 4 bases from V and 1 from J; bases not matched to a gene: 4. From germline, CDR1 is SGHRS and CDR2 YFSETQ. In DNA, the CDR3 is TGCGCCAGCAGCCCGGGACAGGGGGTTTCCTACAATGAGCAGTTCTTC. This sequence encodes CASSPGQGVSYNEQFF.

The rearrangement links TRBV21-1 to TRBJ2-2. TRBV21-1 represents a pseudogene. The CDR3 runs to 16 residues. The CDR3 reads CASSKAPRFYTGELFF. CDR3 nucleotides: TGTGCCAGCAGCAAAGCGCCCAGGTTCTACACCGGGGAGCTGTTTTTT.

The genes are TRBV28 and TRBJ2-7; D gene uncertain. V lost 6 bases to trimming and J lost 2 bases, with 14 bases between them. This CDR3 has 14 amino acids. In germline, CDR1 is MDHEN, CDR2 SYDVKM. The CDR3 DNA sequence: TGTGCCAGCAGCCCTACTTTAGAGGCCTACGAGCAGTACTTC. Protein sequence: CASSPTLEAYEQYF.

This chain connects TRBV24-1 to TRBJ2-1; 10 bases map to TRBD2. Germline values: CDR1 KGHDR, CDR2 SFDVKD. V gave up 1 base and J gave up 4 bases; unmatched junction bases: 9. The CDR3 is made up of 18 amino acids. This chain's CDR3 is CATSDFDRAGGPYNEQFF. CDR3 coding DNA: TGTGCCACCAGTGATTTCGATCGAGCGGGAGGGCCTTACAATGAGCAGTTCTTC.

V is TRBV4-3 and J is TRBJ1-1; D uncertain. V lost 0 bases and J 0 bases, leaving 8 bases between the germline ends. This CDR3 has 15 amino acids. Per germline, CDR1 LGHNA and CDR2 YSLEER. The CDR3 DNA reads as TGCGCCAGCAGCCAAGATCCCCATTTGAACACTGAAGCTTTCTTT. This gives the protein CASSQDPHLNTEAFF.

The rearrangement uses TRBV9 and TRBJ1-1; maybe TRBD1 (5 bases). Germline-derived CDR1 and CDR2 are SGDLS and YYNGEE. The V and J ends lost 5 bases and 0 bases respectively, with 11 bases between them. The CDR3 is made up of 14 amino acids. For the CDR3, the DNA is TGTGCCAGCAGGGCCGACAGCATGAACACTGAAGCTTTCTTT. The encoded protein is CASRADSMNTEAFF.

This clonotype was seen only a few times. The chain has TRBV6-5 and TRBJ1-1; perhaps TRBD1 as D (5 bases). There are 14 residues in the CDR3. V was cut by 2 bases and J by 3 bases, with 10 bases left in between. Germline V gives CDR1 MNHEY, CDR2 SVGAGI. The CDR3 reads CASSYSGGDTEAFF. The CDR3 DNA reads as TGTGCCAGCAGTTACAGTGGGGGGGACACTGAAGCTTTCTTT.